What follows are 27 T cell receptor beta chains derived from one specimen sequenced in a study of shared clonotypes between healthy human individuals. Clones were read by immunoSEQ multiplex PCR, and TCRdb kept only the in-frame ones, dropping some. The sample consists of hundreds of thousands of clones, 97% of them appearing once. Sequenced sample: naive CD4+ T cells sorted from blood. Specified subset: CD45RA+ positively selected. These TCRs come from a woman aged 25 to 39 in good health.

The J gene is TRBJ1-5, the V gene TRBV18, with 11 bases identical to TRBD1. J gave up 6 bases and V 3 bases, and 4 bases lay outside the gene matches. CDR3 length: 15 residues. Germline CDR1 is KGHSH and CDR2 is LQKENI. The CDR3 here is CASSPGQGVRQPQHF. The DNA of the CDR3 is TGTGCCAGCTCACCGGGACAGGGGGTTCGTCAGCCCCAGCATTTT.

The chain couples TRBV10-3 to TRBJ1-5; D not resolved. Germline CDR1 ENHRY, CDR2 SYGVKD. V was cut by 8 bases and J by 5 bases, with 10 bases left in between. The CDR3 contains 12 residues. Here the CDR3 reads CAIGPADQPQHF. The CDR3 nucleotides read TGTGCCATCGGACCAGCGGATCAGCCCCAGCATTTT.

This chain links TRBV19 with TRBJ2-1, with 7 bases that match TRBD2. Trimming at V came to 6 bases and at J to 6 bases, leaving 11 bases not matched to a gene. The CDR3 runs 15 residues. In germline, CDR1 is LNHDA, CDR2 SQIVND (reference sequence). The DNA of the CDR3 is TGTGCCAGTAGGCCCCTAGCGGAAGCGAGCAATGAGCAGTTCTTC. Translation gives CASRPLAEASNEQFF.

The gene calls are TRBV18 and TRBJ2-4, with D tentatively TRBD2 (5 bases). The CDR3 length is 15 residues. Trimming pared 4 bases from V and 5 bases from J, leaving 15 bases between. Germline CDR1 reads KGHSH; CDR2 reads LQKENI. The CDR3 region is CASSLREAKENIQYF. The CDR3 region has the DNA TGTGCCAGCTCACTCCGGGAAGCTAAGGAAAACATTCAGTACTTC. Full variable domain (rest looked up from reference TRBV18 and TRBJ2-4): NAGVMQNPRHLVRRRGQEARLRCSPMKGHSHVYWYRQLPEEGLKFMVYLQKENIIDESGMPKERFSAEFPKEGPSILRIQQVVRGDSAAYFCASSLREAKENIQYFGAGTRLSVL.

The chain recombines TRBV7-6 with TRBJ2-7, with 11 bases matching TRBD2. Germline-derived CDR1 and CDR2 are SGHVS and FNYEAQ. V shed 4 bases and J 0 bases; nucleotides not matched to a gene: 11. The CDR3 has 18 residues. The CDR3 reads CASSSLLTSGKSSYEQYF. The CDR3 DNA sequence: TGTGCCAGCAGCTCCCTTTTGACTAGCGGGAAAAGCTCCTACGAGCAGTACTTC. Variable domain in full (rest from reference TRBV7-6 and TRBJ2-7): GAGVSQSPRYKVTKRGQDVALRCDPISGHVSLYWYRQALGQGPEFLTYFNYEAQQDKSGLPNDRFSAERPEGSISTLTIQRTEQRDSAMYRCASSSLLTSGKSSYEQYFGPGTRLTVT.

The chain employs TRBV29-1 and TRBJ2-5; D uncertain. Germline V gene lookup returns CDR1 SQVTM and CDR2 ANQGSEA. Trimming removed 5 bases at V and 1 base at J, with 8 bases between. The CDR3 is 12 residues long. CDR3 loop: CSVYRPQETQYF. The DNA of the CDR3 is TGCAGCGTTTACCGGCCCCAAGAGACCCAGTACTTC.

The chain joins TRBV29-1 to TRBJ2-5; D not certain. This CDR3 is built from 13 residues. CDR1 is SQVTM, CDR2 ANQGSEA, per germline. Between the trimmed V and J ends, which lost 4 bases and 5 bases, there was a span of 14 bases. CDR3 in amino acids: CSVGPGLVETQYF. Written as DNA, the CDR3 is TGCAGCGTTGGGCCGGGTTTAGTGGAGACCCAGTACTTC.

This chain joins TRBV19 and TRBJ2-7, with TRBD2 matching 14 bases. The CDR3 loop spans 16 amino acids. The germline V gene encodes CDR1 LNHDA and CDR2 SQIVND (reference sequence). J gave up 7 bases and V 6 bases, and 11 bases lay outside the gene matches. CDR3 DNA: TGTGCCAGTAGCCAAGGACGACTAGCGGGAGGGCGGGAGCAGTACTTC. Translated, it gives CASSQGRLAGGREQYF.

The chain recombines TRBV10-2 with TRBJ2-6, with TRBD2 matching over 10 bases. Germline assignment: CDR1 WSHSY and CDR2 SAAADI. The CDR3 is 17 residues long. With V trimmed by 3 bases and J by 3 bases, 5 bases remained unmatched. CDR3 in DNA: TGCGCCAGCAGTGAAACTAGCGGGATAGATGGGGCCAACGTCCTGACTTTC. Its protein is CASSETSGIDGANVLTF.

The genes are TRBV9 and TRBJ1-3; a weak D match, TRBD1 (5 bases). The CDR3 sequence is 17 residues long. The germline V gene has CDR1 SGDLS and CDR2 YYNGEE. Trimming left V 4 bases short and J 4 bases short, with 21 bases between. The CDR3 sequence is CASSHGGAREKGNTIYF. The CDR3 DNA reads TGTGCCAGCAGCCACGGTGGGGCCCGGGAAAAAGGAAACACCATATATTTT.

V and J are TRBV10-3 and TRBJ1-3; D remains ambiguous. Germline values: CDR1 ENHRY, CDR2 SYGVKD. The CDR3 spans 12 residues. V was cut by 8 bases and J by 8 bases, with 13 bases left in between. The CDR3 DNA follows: TGTGCCATCTCACCCGGTATGGACACCATATATTTT. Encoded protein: CAISPGMDTIYF.

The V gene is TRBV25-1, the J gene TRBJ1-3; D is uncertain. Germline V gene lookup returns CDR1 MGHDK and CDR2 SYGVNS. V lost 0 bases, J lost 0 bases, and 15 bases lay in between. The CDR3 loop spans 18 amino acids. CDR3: CASSEYEKGLLSGNTIYF. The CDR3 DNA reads TGTGCCAGCAGTGAATACGAGAAAGGGCTCCTCTCTGGAAACACCATATATTTT.

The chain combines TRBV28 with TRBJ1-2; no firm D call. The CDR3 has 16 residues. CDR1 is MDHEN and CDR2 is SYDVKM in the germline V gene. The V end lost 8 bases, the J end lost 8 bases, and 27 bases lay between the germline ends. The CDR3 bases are TGTGCCAGCGACATTGGTGGAGGTCCCCTATATCGAGGCTACACCTTC. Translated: CASDIGGGPLYRGYTF.

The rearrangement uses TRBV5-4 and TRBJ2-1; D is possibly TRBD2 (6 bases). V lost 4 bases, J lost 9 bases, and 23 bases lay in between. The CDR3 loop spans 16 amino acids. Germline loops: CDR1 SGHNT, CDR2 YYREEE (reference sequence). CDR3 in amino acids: CASSPGGGGRGGEQFF. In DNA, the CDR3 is TGTGCCAGCAGCCCCGGGGGAGGCGGCCGGGGCGGTGAGCAGTTCTTC. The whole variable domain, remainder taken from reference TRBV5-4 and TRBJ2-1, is ETGVTQSPTHLIKTRGQQVTLRCSSQSGHNTVSWYQQALGQGPQFIFQYYREEENGRGNFPPRFSGLQFPNYSSELNVNALELDDSALYLCASSPGGGGRGGEQFFGPGTRLTVL.

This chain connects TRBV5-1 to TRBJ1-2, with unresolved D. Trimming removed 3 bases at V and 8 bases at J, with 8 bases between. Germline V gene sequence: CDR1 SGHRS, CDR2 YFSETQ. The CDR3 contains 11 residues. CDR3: CASSSRGGYTF. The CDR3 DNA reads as TGCGCCAGCAGCTCTCGAGGAGGCTACACCTTC.

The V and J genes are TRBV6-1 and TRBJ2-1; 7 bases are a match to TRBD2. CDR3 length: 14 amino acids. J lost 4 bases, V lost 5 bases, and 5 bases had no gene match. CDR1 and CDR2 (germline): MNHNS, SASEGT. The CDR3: CASSRTRNYNEQFF. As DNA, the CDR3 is TGTGCCAGCAGTCGGACTAGGAATTACAATGAGCAGTTCTTC.

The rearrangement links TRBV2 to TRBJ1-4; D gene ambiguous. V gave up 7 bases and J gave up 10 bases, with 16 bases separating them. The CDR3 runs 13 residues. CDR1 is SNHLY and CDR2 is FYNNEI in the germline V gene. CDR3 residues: CASNPVVTRKLFF. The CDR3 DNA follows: TGTGCCAGCAACCCAGTCGTAACACGAAAACTGTTTTTT.

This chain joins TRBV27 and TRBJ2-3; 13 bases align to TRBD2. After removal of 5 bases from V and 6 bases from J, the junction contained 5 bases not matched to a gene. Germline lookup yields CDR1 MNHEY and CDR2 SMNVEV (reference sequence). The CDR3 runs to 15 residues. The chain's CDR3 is CASSPWTSGSDTQYF. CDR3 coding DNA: TGTGCCAGCAGTCCCTGGACTAGCGGGAGCGATACGCAGTATTTT.

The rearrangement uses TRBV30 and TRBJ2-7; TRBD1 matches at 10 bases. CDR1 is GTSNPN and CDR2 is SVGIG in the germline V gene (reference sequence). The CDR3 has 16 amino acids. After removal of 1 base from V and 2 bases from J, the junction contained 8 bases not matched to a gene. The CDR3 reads CAWSDPGQGPPYEQYF. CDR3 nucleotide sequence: TGTGCCTGGAGTGACCCGGGACAGGGGCCACCCTACGAGCAGTACTTC.

CDR3 sequence (DNA): TGTGCCAGTAGTAGGCCCCGGACAGCTAACTCCTACGAGCAGTACTTC. Translating gives CASSRPRTANSYEQYF. The gene calls are TRBV19 and TRBJ2-5, with D possibly matching TRBD1 (6 bases). The J call could be wrong; TRBJ2-7 is a better fit for the DNA end. CDR1 and CDR2 from the germline V gene are LNHDA and SQIVND (reference sequence). This CDR3 has 16 residues.

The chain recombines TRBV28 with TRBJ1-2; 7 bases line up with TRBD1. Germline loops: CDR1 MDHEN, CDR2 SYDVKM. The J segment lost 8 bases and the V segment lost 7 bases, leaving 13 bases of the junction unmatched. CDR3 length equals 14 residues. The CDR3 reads CASTNPVPGGGYTF. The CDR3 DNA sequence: TGTGCCAGCACCAATCCCGTGCCAGGGGGGGGCTACACCTTC.

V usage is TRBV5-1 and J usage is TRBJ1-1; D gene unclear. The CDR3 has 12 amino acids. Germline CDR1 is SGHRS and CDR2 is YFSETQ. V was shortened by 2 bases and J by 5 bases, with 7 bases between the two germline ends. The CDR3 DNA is TGCGCCAGCAGCTTTGGGTATACTGAAGCTTTCTTT. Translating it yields CASSFGYTEAFF.

The CDR3 loop reads CASRDTRRTPEQYF. CDR3 coding DNA: TGCGCCAGCAGGGATACTAGGAGAACCCCCGAGCAGTACTTC. The rearrangement links TRBV10-2 to TRBJ2-7, with D possibly being TRBD2 (5 bases). V lost 6 bases to trimming and J lost 6 bases, with 18 bases between them. Germline CDR1 reads WSHSY; CDR2 reads SAAADI. This CDR3 comprises 14 residues.

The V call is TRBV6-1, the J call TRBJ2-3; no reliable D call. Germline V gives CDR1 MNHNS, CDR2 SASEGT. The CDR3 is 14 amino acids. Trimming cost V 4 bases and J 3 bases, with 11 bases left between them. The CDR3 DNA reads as TGTGCCAGCAGTGCACTTGAGCAAACAGATACGCAGTATTTT. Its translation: CASSALEQTDTQYF.

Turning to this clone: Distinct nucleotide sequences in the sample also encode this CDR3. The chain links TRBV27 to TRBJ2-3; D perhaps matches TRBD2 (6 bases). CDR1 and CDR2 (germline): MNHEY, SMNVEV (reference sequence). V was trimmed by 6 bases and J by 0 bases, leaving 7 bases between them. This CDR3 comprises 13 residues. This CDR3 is CASRRGSTDTQYF. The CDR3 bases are TGTGCCAGCAGGCGGGGCAGCACAGATACGCAGTATTTT.

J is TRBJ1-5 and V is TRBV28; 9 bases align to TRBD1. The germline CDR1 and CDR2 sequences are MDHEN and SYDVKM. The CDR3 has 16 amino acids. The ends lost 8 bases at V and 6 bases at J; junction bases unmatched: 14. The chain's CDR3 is CASGAGGQGNGQPQHF. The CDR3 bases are TGTGCCAGCGGCGCTGGAGGACAGGGGAACGGTCAGCCCCAGCATTTT.

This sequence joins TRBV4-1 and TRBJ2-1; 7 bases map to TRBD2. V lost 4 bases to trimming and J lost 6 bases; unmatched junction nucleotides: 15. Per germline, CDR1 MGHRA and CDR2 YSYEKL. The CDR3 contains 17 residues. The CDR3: CASSLLTGGSMGNEQFF. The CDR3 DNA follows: TGCGCCAGCAGCCTGCTAACGGGCGGGAGTATGGGCAATGAGCAGTTCTTC.